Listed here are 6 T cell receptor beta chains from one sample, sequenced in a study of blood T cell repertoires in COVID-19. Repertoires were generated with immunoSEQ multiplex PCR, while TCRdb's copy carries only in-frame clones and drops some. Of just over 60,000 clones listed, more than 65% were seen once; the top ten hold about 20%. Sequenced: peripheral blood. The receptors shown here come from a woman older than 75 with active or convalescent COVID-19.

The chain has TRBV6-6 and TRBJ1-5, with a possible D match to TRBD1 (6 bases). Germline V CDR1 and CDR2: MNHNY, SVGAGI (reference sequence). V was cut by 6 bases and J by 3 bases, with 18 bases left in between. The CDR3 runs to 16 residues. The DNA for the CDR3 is TGTGCCAGCAGCCCGAGGACCGGACAGAACAATCAGCCCCAGCATTTT. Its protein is CASSPRTGQNNQPQHF.

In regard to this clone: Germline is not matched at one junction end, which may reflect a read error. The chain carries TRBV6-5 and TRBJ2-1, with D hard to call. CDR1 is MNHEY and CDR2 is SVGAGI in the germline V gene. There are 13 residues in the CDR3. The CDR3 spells CASSNSGYNEQFF. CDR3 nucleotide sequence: TGTGCCAGCAGTAACTCCGGGTACAATGAGCAGTTCTTC.

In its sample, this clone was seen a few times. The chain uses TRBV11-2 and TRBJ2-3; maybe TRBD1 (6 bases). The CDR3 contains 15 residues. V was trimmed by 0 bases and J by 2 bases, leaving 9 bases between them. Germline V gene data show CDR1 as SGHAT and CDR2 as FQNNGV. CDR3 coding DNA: TGTGCCAGCAGCTTAGAGTGGACAGACACAGATACGCAGTATTTT. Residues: CASSLEWTDTDTQYF.

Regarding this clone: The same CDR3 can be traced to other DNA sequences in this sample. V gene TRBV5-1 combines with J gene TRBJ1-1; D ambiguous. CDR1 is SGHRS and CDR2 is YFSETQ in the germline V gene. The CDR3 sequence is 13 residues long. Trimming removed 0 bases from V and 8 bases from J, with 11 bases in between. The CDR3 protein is CASSLEGSTEAFF. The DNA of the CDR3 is TGCGCCAGCAGCTTGGAAGGGAGCACCGAAGCTTTCTTT. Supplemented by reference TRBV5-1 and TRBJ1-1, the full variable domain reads KAGVTQTPRYLIKTRGQQVTLSCSPISGHRSVSWYQQTPGQGLQFLFEYFSETQRNKGNFPGRFSGRQFSNSRSEMNVSTLELGDSALYLCASSLEGSTEAFFGQGTRLTVV.

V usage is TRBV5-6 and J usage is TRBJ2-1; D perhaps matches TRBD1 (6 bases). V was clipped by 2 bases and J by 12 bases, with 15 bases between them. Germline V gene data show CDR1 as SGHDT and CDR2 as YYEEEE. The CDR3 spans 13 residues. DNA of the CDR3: TGTGCCAGCAGCTTACACAGGGCGATTGGGCAGTTCTTC. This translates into CASSLHRAIGQFF. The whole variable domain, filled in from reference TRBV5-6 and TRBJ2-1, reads DAGVTQSPTHLIKTRGQQVTLRCSPKSGHDTVSWYQQALGQGPQFIFQYYEEEERQRGNFPDRFSGHQFPNYSSELNVNALLLGDSALYLCASSLHRAIGQFFGPGTRLTVL.

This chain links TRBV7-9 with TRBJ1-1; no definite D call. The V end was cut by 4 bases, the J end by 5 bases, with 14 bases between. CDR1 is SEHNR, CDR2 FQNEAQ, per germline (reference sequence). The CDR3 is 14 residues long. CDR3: CASSSQTGWTEAFF. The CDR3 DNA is TGTGCCAGCAGCTCCCAAACGGGGTGGACTGAAGCTTTCTTT. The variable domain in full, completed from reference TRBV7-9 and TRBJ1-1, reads DTGVSQNPRHKITKRGQNVTFRCDPISEHNRLYWYRQTLGQGPEFLTYFQNEAQLEKSRLLSDRFSAERPKGSFSTLEIQRTEQGDSAMYLCASSSQTGWTEAFFGQGTRLTVV.